Shown below are 11 T cell receptor beta chains from a single sample sequenced in a study of cytomegalovirus exposure and HLA in healthy donors. PCR primers comprised 60 Vbeta and 13 Jbeta primers. The data were produced by immunoSEQ multiplex PCR, yet TCRdb's version contains in-frame clones alone and is incomplete. The sample yields 150,000 to 200,000 clones, roughly 80% seen once. Sequenced input: PBMCs. These TCRs come from a middle-aged man in good health and CMV-seronegative.

Comment on this clone: The identical CDR3 is also encoded by other nucleotide sequences in the sample. This chain links TRBV27 with TRBJ1-2; D remains unclear. Germline loops: CDR1 MNHEY, CDR2 SMNVEV (reference sequence). The V end lost 3 bases, the J end lost 8 bases, and 19 bases lay between the germline ends. The CDR3 sequence is 15 residues long. This CDR3 reads CASSFVGGDAWGYTF. The CDR3 DNA is TGTGCCAGCAGTTTCGTCGGCGGGGATGCCTGGGGCTACACCTTC.

The rearrangement links TRBV9 to TRBJ2-7, with D possibly being TRBD1 (6 bases). V was trimmed by 0 bases and J by 3 bases, leaving 10 bases between them. The CDR3 has 14 amino acids. CDR1 and CDR2 from the germline V gene are SGDLS and YYNGEE. CDR3 residues: CASSVEQGGYEQYF. CDR3 in DNA: TGTGCCAGCAGCGTAGAACAGGGTGGCTACGAGCAGTACTTC.

The chain uses TRBV6-1 and TRBJ2-7; D is perhaps TRBD1 (6 bases). Trimming stripped 6 bases from V and 0 bases from J, with 15 bases between. The germline V gene encodes CDR1 MNHNS and CDR2 SASEGT. There are 15 residues in the CDR3. The CDR3 spells CASSFQQGSSYEQYF. The CDR3 DNA reads TGTGCCAGCAGCTTCCAGCAGGGGAGCTCCTACGAGCAGTACTTC.

This rearrangement joins TRBV14 to TRBJ2-7; a weak D match, TRBD1 (5 bases). V shed 4 bases and J shed 6 bases, with 19 bases lying between them. The CDR3 has 15 amino acids. The germline V gene encodes CDR1 SGHDN and CDR2 FVKESK. In nucleotides, the CDR3 is TGTGCCAGCAGCCGGGTTGGGGCAGAATTTGGCGAGCAGTACTTC. Amino acids: CASSRVGAEFGEQYF.

This clone was observed a few times. The rearrangement uses TRBV9 and TRBJ2-1, with 13 bases identical to TRBD2. Trimming at V came to 3 bases and at J to 0 bases, leaving 12 bases not matched to a gene. CDR1 and CDR2 (germline): SGDLS, YYNGEE. The CDR3 spans 20 residues. In nucleotides, the CDR3 is TGTGCCAGCAGCGGAACTAGCGGGGGGGCCGTGAAGGGCTCCTACAATGAGCAGTTCTTC. It translates to CASSGTSGGAVKGSYNEQFF.

The chain has TRBV27 and TRBJ1-2; D is ambiguous. CDR3 length: 14 residues. CDR1 is MNHEY, CDR2 SMNVEV, per germline (reference sequence). The germline V and J ends were trimmed by 6 bases and 7 bases, with 18 bases remaining between them. Here the CDR3 DNA reads TGTGCCAGCAGCCCCGCGGGGTATAGTCGTGGCTACACCTTC. Residues: CASSPAGYSRGYTF.

The CDR3 reads CASTRTGGQGPYEQYF. The CDR3 DNA is TGTGCCAGCACCCGAACGGGGGGGCAGGGCCCCTACGAGCAGTACTTC. The chain carries TRBV6-6 and TRBJ2-7; 8 nucleotides line up with TRBD2. The CDR3 extends over 16 amino acids. Germline CDR1 and CDR2: MNHNY and SVGAGI (reference sequence). Losses at the gene ends were 7 bases for V and 2 bases for J; bases not matched to a gene: 13.

This clone was observed once. V and J are TRBV7-9 and TRBJ1-6; D is possibly TRBD1 (5 bases). The V end was cut by 1 base, the J end by 8 bases, with 15 bases between. Germline CDR1 and CDR2: SEHNR and FQNEAQ (reference sequence). CDR3 length equals 16 residues. In DNA form, the CDR3 reads TGTGCCAGCAGCTTAGTGGGTGGGGGGGAAGATTCACCCCTCCACTTT. As protein: CASSLVGGGEDSPLHF. The full variable domain, its missing parts supplied by reference TRBV7-9 and TRBJ1-6, is DTGVSQNPRHKITKRGQNVTFRCDPISEHNRLYWYRQTLGQGPEFLTYFQNEAQLEKSRLLSDRFSAERPKGSFSTLEIQRTEQGDSAMYLCASSLVGGGEDSPLHFGNGTRLTVT.

The CDR3 loop is CASSEGTSYEQYF. CDR3 bases: TGCGCCAGCAGTGAGGGGACTAGCTACGAGCAGTACTTC. The rearrangement joins TRBV10-2 to TRBJ2-7; the match to TRBD2 covers 8 bases. The CDR3 has 13 amino acids. Trimming at V came to 2 bases and at J to 3 bases, leaving 0 bases not matched to a gene. Germline values: CDR1 WSHSY, CDR2 SAAADI.

About this clone itself: Germline and junction disagree at one end, which may indicate a read error. This chain connects TRBV7-7 to TRBJ2-7; possibly TRBD2 for D (5 bases). The CDR3 is 13 amino acids. Per the germline V gene, CDR1 is SSHAT and CDR2 is FNYEAQ (reference sequence). For the CDR3, the DNA is TGTGCTAGCAGCGCGGGCCGCGAGGACGAGCAGTACTTC. It translates to CASSAGREDEQYF.

This chain joins TRBV5-4 and TRBJ2-5; a possible D gene is TRBD1 (6 bases). The closer fit of TRBJ2-7 to the DNA end suggests the J call may be wrong. The germline gives CDR1 SGHNT, CDR2 YYREEE (reference sequence). The CDR3 length is 14 residues. The CDR3 loop is CASSLGDNLGEQYF. The CDR3 bases are TGTGCCAGCAGCTTGGGGGACAATCTTGGCGAGCAGTACTTC.